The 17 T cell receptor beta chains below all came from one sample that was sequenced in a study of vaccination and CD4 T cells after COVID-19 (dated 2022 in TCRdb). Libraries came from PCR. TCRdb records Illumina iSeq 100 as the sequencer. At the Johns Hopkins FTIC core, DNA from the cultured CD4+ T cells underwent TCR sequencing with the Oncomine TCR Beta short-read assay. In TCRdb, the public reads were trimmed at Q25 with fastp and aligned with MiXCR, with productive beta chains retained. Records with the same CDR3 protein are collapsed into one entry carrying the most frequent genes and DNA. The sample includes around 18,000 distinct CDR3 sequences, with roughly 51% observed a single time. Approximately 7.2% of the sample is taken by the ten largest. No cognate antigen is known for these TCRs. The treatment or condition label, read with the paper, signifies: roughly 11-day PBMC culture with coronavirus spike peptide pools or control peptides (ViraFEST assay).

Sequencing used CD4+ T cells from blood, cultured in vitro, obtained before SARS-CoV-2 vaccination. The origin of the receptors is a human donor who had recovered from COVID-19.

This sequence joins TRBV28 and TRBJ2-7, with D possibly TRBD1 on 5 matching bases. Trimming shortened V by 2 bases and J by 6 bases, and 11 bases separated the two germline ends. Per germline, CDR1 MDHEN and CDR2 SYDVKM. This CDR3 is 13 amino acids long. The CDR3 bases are TGTGCCAGCAGTTTAAGCAGGGCTCCCGAGCAGTACTTC. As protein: CASSLSRAPEQYF.

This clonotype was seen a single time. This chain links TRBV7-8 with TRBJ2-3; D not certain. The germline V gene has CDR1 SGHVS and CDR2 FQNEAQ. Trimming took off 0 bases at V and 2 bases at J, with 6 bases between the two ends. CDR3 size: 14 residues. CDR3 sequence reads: CASSLAVTTDTQYF. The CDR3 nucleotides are TGTGCCAGCAGCTTAGCTGTAACCACAGATACGCAGTATTTT.

The CDR3 DNA follows: TGTGCCAGCAGAAAGACAGGGGCTGGAAACACCATATATTTT. This translates into CASRKTGAGNTIYF. The chain uses TRBV6-1 and TRBJ1-3; 8 bases agree with TRBD1. CDR1 and CDR2 (germline): MNHNS, SASEGT. V lost 6 bases to trimming and J lost 2 bases; unmatched junction nucleotides: 3. The CDR3 length is 14 residues.

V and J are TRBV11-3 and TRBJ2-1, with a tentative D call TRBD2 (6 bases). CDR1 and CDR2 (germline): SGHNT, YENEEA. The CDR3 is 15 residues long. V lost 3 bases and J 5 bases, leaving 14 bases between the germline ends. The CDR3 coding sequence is TGTGCCAGCAGCTTGGGAGGCCACCGGGACAATGAGCAGTTCTTC. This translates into CASSLGGHRDNEQFF.

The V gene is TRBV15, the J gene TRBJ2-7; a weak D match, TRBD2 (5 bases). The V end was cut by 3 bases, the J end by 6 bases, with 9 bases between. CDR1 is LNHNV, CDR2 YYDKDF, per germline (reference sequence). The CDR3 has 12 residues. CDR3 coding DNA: TGTGCCACCAGCAGGGGAGTGGGCGAGCAGTACTTC. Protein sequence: CATSRGVGEQYF.

CDR3 in amino acids: CASSLKGWAAGTRGGTQYF. The CDR3 DNA reads as TGTGCCAGCAGTTTAAAAGGTTGGGCGGCAGGGACCCGCGGTGGTACGCAGTATTTT. The rearrangement links TRBV27 to TRBJ2-3; D could derive from TRBD1 or TRBD2 (5 bases each). The CDR3 is 19 amino acids. Trimming shortened V by 2 bases and J by 8 bases, and 29 bases separated the two germline ends. CDR1 and CDR2 from the germline V gene are MNHEY and SMNVEV (reference sequence).

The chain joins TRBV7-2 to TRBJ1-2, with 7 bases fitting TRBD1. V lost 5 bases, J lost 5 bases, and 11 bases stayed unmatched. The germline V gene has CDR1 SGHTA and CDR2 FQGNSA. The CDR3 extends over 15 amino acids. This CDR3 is CASSEDRASLYGYTF. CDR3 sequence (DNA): TGTGCCAGCAGCGAAGACAGGGCTTCCCTTTATGGCTACACCTTC.

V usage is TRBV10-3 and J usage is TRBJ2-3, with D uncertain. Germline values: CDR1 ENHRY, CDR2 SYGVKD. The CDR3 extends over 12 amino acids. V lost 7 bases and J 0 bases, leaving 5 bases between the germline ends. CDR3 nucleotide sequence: TGTGCCATCACCTCTAGCACAGATACGCAGTATTTT. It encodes CAITSSTDTQYF.

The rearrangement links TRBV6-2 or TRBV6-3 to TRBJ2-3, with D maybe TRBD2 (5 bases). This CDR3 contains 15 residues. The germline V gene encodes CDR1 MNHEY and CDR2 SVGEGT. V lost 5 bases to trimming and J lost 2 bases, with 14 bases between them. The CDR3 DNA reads TGTGCCAGCAGTGCGGGCTGGGAGCACACAGATACGCAGTATTTT. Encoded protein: CASSAGWEHTDTQYF.

The CDR3 DNA is TGTGCCAGCACCCCAGGTGGGGGGCTGGGTACTGAAGCTTTCTTT. This sequence encodes CASTPGGGLGTEAFF. The rearrangement links TRBV27 to TRBJ1-1, with D maybe TRBD1 (6 bases). CDR3 length equals 15 residues. The V end was cut by 7 bases, the J end by 5 bases, with 20 bases between. Germline V gene sequence: CDR1 MNHEY, CDR2 SMNVEV (reference sequence).

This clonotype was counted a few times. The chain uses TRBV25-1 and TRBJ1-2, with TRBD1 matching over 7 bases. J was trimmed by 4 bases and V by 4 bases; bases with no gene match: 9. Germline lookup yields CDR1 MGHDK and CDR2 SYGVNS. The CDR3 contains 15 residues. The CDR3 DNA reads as TGTGCCAGCAGTGGCCTTGGGACAGACTTCTATGGCTACACCTTC. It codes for CASSGLGTDFYGYTF.

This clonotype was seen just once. DNA of the CDR3: TGTGCCACCGGGAGAGGGGCTTGGGAGACCCAGTACTTC. Encoded protein: CATGRGAWETQYF. The V gene is TRBV15, the J gene TRBJ2-5; tentatively, D is TRBD1 or TRBD2 (5 bases each). Germline CDR1 LNHNV, CDR2 YYDKDF (reference sequence). The V gene lost 8 bases and the J gene lost 5 bases, with 15 bases spanning the gap. The CDR3 is 13 residues long.

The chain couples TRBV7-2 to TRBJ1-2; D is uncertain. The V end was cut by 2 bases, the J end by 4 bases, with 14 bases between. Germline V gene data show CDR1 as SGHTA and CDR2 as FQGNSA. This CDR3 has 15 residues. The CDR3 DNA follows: TGTGCCAGCAGCTTAAGCGGCAGCCAGGTCTATGGCTACACCTTC. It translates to CASSLSGSQVYGYTF.

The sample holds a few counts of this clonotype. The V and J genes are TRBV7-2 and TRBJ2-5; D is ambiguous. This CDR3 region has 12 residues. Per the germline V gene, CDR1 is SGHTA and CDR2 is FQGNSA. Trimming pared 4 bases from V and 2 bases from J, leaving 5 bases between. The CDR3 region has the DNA TGTGCCAGCAGCTATGGGCAAGAGACCCAGTACTTC. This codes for CASSYGQETQYF.

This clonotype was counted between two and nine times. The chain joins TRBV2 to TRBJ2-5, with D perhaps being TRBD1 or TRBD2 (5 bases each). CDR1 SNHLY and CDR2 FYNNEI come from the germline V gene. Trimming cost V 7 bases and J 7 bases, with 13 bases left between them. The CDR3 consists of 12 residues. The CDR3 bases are TGTGCCAGCACGGGGACCTACCGGACCCAGTACTTC. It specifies CASTGTYRTQYF. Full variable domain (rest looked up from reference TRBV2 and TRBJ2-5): EPEVTQTPSHQVTQMGQEVILRCVPISNHLYFYWYRQILGQKVEFLVSFYNNEISEKSEIFDDQFSVERPDGSNFTLKIRSTKLEDSAMYFCASTGTYRTQYFGPGTRLLVL.

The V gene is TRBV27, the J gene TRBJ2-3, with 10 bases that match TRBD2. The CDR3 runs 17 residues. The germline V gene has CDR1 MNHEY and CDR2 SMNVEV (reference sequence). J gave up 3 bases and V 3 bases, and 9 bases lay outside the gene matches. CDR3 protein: CASSFSVAGGITDTQYF. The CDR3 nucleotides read TGTGCCAGCAGTTTTTCGGTAGCGGGAGGCATAACAGATACGCAGTATTTT.

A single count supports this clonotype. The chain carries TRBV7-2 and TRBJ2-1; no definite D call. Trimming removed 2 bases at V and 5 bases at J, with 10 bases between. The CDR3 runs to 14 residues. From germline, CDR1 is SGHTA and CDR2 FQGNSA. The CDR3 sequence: CASSLLQSNNEQFF. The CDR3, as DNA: TGTGCCAGCAGCTTATTACAGAGTAACAATGAGCAGTTCTTC.